This T cell receptor (beta chain) was observed in a study of shared clonotypes between healthy human individuals. Overall study context: A donor's plate count was three for CD4 naive and three for CD4 memory; CD8 naive had two and CD8 memory one.

Study results and caveats: The study found lower generation probabilities in non-shared clonotypes than in those shared by all four donors. Generally, naive subsets came out with larger estimated richness than memory subsets.

Free of recent acute infections or vaccinations, the donors were healthy HIV-negative adults. TCRdb's table, derived via immunoSEQ multiplex PCR, lists solely in-frame clones and lacks some. The repertoire consists of about 1.5 million clones, with roughly 97% occurring once and the leading ten covering over 1%. CDR3 size: 19 residues. Germline-derived CDR1 and CDR2 are KGHSH and LQKENI. Trimming stripped 0 bases from V and 1 base from J, with 16 bases between. As concerns this clone: Its specificity is not known.

The sample comprised naive CD4+ T cells sorted from blood. Subset specified: CD45RA+ positively selected. The chain couples TRBV18 to TRBJ2-6; TRBD2 is a possible D gene (5 bases). The TCR originated in a man aged 25 to 40 in good health. The chain's CDR3 is CASSPPGSSGESGANVLTF. Written as DNA, the CDR3 is TGTGCCAGCTCACCACCTGGGAGCTCTGGGGAATCTGGGGCCAACGTCCTGACTTTC.